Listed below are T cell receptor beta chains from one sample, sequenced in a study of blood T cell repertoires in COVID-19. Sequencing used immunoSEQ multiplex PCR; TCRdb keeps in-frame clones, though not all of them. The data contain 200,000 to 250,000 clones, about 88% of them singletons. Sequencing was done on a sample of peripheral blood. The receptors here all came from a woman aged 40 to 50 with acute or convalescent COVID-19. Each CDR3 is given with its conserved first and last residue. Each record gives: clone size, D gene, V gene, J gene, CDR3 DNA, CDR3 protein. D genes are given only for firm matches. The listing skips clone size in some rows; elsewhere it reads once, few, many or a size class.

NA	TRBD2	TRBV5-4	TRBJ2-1	TGTGCCAGCAGCCGAATAGCGGGGAGCTCCTACAATGAGCAGTTCTTC	CASSRIAGSSYNEQFF
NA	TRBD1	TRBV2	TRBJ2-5	TGTGCCAGCAGGGGGGACAGGGAAACCCAGTACTTC	CASRGDRETQYF
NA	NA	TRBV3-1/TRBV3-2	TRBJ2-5	TGTGCCCTTACCAGAAAACAAGAGACCCAGTACTTC	CALTRKQETQYF
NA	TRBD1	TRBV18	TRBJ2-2	TGTGCCAGCTCACCGCTGGGACAGGCACCGAACACCGGGGAGCTGTTTTTT	CASSPLGQAPNTGELFF
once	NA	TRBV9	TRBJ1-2	TGTGCCAGCAGCCCAGGGTCGGGTAACTATGGCTACACCTTC	CASSPGSGNYGYTF
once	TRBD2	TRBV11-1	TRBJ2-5	TGTGCCAGCAGCTTGACTAGCGGGGGATCAGAGACCCAGTACTTC	CASSLTSGGSETQYF
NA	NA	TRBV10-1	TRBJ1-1	TGCGCCAGCAGTGAACAGGAGCAGGGGGAAGCTTTCTTT	CASSEQEQGEAFF
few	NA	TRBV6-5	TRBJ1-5	TGTGCCAGCAGTTGGGGCCCAGATCAGCCCCAGCATTTT	CASSWGPDQPQHF
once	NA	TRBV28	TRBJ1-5	TGTGCCAGCAGTTTGACAGGCGAAAATCAGCCCCAGCATTTT	CASSLTGENQPQHF
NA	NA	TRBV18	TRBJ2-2	TGTGCCAGCTCACCCTGGCAGGGAGGCACCGGGGAGCTGTTTTTT	CASSPWQGGTGELFF
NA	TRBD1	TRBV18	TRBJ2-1	TGTGCCAGCTCACCCGGGACAGGGGGACCCAATGAGCAGTTCTTC	CASSPGTGGPNEQFF
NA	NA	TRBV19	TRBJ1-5	TGTGCCAGTAGCGAGTACCTGGATCAGCCCCAGCATTTT	CASSEYLDQPQHF
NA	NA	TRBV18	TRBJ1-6	TGTGCCAGCTCGTATGACAGAGTCTTTTCACCCCTCCACTTT	CASSYDRVFSPLHF
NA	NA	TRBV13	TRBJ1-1	TGTGCCAGCAGCCCTCGGGGGGGGATGAACACTGAAGCTTTCTTT	CASSPRGGMNTEAFF
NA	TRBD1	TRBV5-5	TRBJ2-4	TGTGCCAGCAGCTTGCCATGGACAGGGTTATCCAAAAACATTCAGTACTTC	CASSLPWTGLSKNIQYF
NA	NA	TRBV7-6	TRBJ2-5	TGTGCCAGCAGCCCACGGACTGGTCGGGAAGAGACCCAGTACTTC	CASSPRTGREETQYF
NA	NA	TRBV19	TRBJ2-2	TGTGCCAGTAGTCCTCCTGCCTATGGGGAGCTGTTTTTT	CASSPPAYGELFF
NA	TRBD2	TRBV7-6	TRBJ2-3	TGTGCCAGCAGCTTCAGCGGGGGGTTTCAGGCCGATACGCAGTATTTT	CASSFSGGFQADTQYF
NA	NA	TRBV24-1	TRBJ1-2	TGTGCCACCAGTGGCGTGGACTTCTATGGCTACACCTTC	CATSGVDFYGYTF
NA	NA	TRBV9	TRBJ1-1	TGTGCCAGCAGCGTAGGCGGAACCACTGAAGCTTTCTTT	CASSVGGTTEAFF
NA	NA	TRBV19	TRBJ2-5	TGTGCCAGTAGTATAGTGGACACGTACCAAGAGACCCAGTACTTC	CASSIVDTYQETQYF
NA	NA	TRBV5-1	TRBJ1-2	TGCGCCAGCAGCTTCGTGGTGGGCCGGGGCTATGGCTACACCTTC	CASSFVVGRGYGYTF
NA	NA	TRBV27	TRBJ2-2	TGTGCCAGCAGTTTAATAAGGGGGAACACCGGGGAGCTGTTTTTT	CASSLIRGNTGELFF
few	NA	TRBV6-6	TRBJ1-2	TGTGCCAGCAGTGGAGGGTATGGCTACACCTTC	CASSGGYGYTF